The 16 T cell receptor beta chains reported below all come from one sample, sequenced in a study of Graves' ophthalmopathy and Graves' hyperthyroidism. Amplified TCR beta CDR3 regions were obtained using RNA transcripts as template. After a first-round RT-PCR with HTBI primers, a second-round multiplex PCR was run. TCRdb used MiXCR to reprocess the multiplex PCR reads, holding one entry per CDR3 protein. The data show 450,000 to 600,000 distinct CDR3 sequences, 35% to 40% seen once. The source material was peripheral blood or thyroid tissue (not recorded which). All receptors come from an adult man with Graves' hyperthyroidism.

This clonotype has only a few counts. The CDR3 DNA sequence: TGTGCCAGCAGCGGAAGTCTCTCGGCCGACGGCTACACCTTC. It translates to CASSGSLSADGYTF. The gene calls are TRBV7-9 and TRBJ1-2, with D uncertain. Germline V gives CDR1 SEHNR, CDR2 FQNEAQ (reference sequence). V shed 5 bases and J shed 8 bases, with 18 bases lying between them. The length of the CDR3 is 14 residues.

The chain links TRBV12-3 or TRBV12-4 to TRBJ2-7; 8 bases agree with TRBD1. TRBJ2-1 matches the DNA end more closely, so the J call is doubtful. The CDR3 loop spans 13 amino acids. The CDR3 nucleotides are TGTGCCAGCAGTGGGACAGGCCCACGCGAGCAGTTCTTC. Translation gives CASSGTGPREQFF.

This clonotype was counted at least ten times. The V and J genes are TRBV7-9 and TRBJ2-5; no definite D call. The germline CDR1 and CDR2 sequences are SEHNR and FQNEAQ (reference sequence). Trimming left V 1 base short and J 4 bases short, with 16 bases between. This CDR3 comprises 16 residues. Here the CDR3 reads CASSLVFSRRRETQYF. The DNA of the CDR3 is TGTGCCAGCAGCTTAGTCTTTAGCCGTCGTAGAGAGACCCAGTACTTC.

Ten or more counts support this clonotype. The V call is TRBV6-5, the J call TRBJ2-2; D possibly corresponds to TRBD2 (5 bases). Trimming stripped 6 bases from V and 5 bases from J, with 10 bases between. The CDR3 extends over 13 amino acids. Germline loops: CDR1 MNHEY, CDR2 SVGAGI. CDR3 nucleotide sequence: TGTGCCAGCAGCCGGACTGCAACCGGGGAGCTGTTTTTT. Its translation: CASSRTATGELFF.

The rearrangement uses TRBV7-9 and TRBJ2-3; the D gene is possibly TRBD1 (6 bases). Germline CDR1 reads SEHNR; CDR2 reads FQNEAQ (reference sequence). The CDR3 runs 14 residues. V was pared by 2 bases and J by 2 bases, with 8 bases between. The chain's CDR3 is CASSLRGNTDTQYF. Written as DNA, the CDR3 is TGTGCCAGCAGCTTAAGGGGGAACACAGATACGCAGTATTTT.

Notes on this clonotype: A clone one base away is much larger, so this may be a read error. The chain employs TRBV19 and TRBJ2-2, with D possibly being TRBD1 (5 bases). Germline CDR1 LNHDA, CDR2 SQIVND (reference sequence). The CDR3 extends over 15 amino acids. CDR3 nucleotides: TGTGCCAGTAGTATACGGCAGGGCAACACCAGGGAGCTGTTTTTT. This translates into CASSIRQGNTRELFF.

The rearrangement joins TRBV5-1 to TRBJ2-7; 14 nucleotides agree with TRBD2. This CDR3 has 16 residues. The germline V gene has CDR1 SGHRS and CDR2 YFSETQ. V was pared by 4 bases and J by 5 bases, with 8 bases of the junction left unmatched. In DNA, the CDR3 is TGCGCCAGCAGCCCGCCAGGACTAGCGGGAGGAGACGAGCAGTACTTC. Translating it yields CASSPPGLAGGDEQYF.

This clonotype was seen more than once but under ten times. The conserved closing phenylalanine or tryptophan is absent in this CDR3, likely reflecting a read error. The DNA is left out, because the CDR3 cannot be placed on it with certainty; the CDR3 is given as TCRdb lists it. The genes are TRBV7-8 and TRBJ2-7. From germline, CDR1 is SGHVS and CDR2 FQNEAQ. The CDR3 adds up to 9 amino acids, both ends counted. The chain's CDR3 is CASSLEGVS.

This clonotype appeared many times. CDR3 sequence: CASRDRGGSPLHF. CDR3 nucleotide sequence: TGCGCCAGCAGAGACAGGGGCGGTTCACCCCTCCACTTT. The chain combines TRBV10-2 with TRBJ1-6; TRBD1 matches 8 bases. Looked up from germline, CDR1 is WSHSY and CDR2 is SAAADI. Trimming removed 6 bases from V and 9 bases from J; junction bases left unmatched: 4. This CDR3 is 13 amino acids long.

This chain uses TRBV10-2 with TRBJ2-7, with 7 bases aligning to TRBD1. Losses at the gene ends were 0 bases for V and 2 bases for J; bases not matched to a gene: 4. From germline, CDR1 is WSHSY and CDR2 SAAADI. This CDR3 contains 15 residues. As DNA, the CDR3 is TGCGCCAGCAGTGAGTCCGGCCAGGGGGCCTACGAGCAGTACTTC. Encoded protein: CASSESGQGAYEQYF.

The V and J genes are TRBV5-1 and TRBJ2-5; 11 positions match TRBD2. The CDR3 covers 16 residues. The V and J ends lost 0 bases and 5 bases, in that order; junction bases with no gene match: 6. Per germline, CDR1 SGHRS and CDR2 YFSETQ. CDR3 nucleotide sequence: TGCGCCAGCAGCTTGGCTAGCGGGGGGTACAATGAGACCCAGTACTTC. As protein: CASSLASGGYNETQYF.

This clonotype was seen a few times. V usage is TRBV6-5 and J usage is TRBJ2-2; 11 bases are shared with TRBD1. CDR3 length equals 16 residues. With V trimmed by 2 bases and J by 4 bases, 3 bases remained unmatched. Germline V gene data show CDR1 as MNHEY and CDR2 as SVGAGI. CDR3 residues: CASSYGQGAVTGELFF. In DNA form, the CDR3 reads TGTGCCAGCAGTTACGGACAGGGGGCCGTCACCGGGGAGCTGTTTTTT.

This clonotype was detected only once. One base away lies a much larger clone, so this may be a sequencing read error. The gene calls are TRBV2 and TRBJ1-2, with unresolved D. The CDR3 sequence is 13 residues long. Germline V gene sequence: CDR1 SNHLY, CDR2 FYNNEI. V was pared by 5 bases and J by 6 bases, with 13 bases between. The CDR3 nucleotides read TGTGCCAGCAGTTTATCCCCGGGAAATGGCTACACCTTC. Translating it yields CASSLSPGNGYTF.

There are many counts of this clonotype. This sequence joins TRBV4-1 and TRBJ2-7, with D unresolved. The CDR3 runs 15 residues. In germline, CDR1 is MGHRA, CDR2 YSYEKL. V was clipped by 2 bases and J by 2 bases, with 13 bases between them. The CDR3 sequence is CASSQTQLGPYEQYF. The CDR3 DNA is TGCGCCAGCAGCCAAACGCAGCTAGGACCCTACGAGCAGTACTTC.

The V gene is TRBV7-9, the J gene TRBJ2-7; 12 positions match TRBD1. CDR3 size: 17 residues. The germline V gene encodes CDR1 SEHNR and CDR2 FQNEAQ (reference sequence). V lost 5 bases and J lost 2; bases outside the gene matches: 10. CDR3 amino acids: CASSPQGDRGRPYEQYF. In DNA form, the CDR3 reads TGTGCCAGCAGCCCCCAGGGGGACAGGGGGCGCCCCTACGAGCAGTACTTC. Supplemented by reference TRBV7-9 and TRBJ2-7, the full variable domain reads DTGVSQNPRHKITKRGQNVTFRCDPISEHNRLYWYRQTLGQGPEFLTYFQNEAQLEKSRLLSDRFSAERPKGSFSTLEIQRTEQGDSAMYLCASSPQGDRGRPYEQYFGPGTRLTVT.

The rearrangement links TRBV7-9 to TRBJ1-5, with TRBD1 as a possible D gene (5 bases). V was trimmed by 2 bases and J by 11 bases, leaving 28 bases between them. The germline V gene has CDR1 SEHNR and CDR2 FQNEAQ (reference sequence). This CDR3 has 18 residues. The CDR3 region is CASSLTGSLAGVQETQHF. The CDR3 coding sequence is TGTGCCAGCAGCTTAACGGGGTCACTAGCGGGGGTCCAAGAGACCCAGCATTTT.